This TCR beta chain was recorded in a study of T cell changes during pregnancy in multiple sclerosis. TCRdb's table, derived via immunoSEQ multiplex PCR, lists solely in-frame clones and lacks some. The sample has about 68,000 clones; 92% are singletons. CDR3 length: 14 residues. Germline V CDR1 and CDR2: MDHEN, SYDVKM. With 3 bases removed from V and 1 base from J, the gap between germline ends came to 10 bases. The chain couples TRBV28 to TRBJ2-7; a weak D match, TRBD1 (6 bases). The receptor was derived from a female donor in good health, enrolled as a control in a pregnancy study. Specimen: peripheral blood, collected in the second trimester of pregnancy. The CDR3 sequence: CASSFGDTSYEQYF. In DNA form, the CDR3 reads TGTGCCAGCAGTTTCGGGGACACATCCTACGAGCAGTACTTC.